These 6 T cell receptor beta chains were all obtained from the same sample, sequenced in a study of blood T cell repertoires in COVID-19. Clones were sequenced by immunoSEQ multiplex PCR, and TCRdb holds only the in-frame ones, with some missing. The data show approximately 85,000 clones, just under 85% seen once. The material sequenced was peripheral blood. The receptors shown here come from a woman aged 70 to 79 with active or convalescent COVID-19.

V and J are TRBV5-4 and TRBJ1-6, with 8 bases identical to TRBD1. CDR3 length: 15 amino acids. Germline V gives CDR1 SGHNT, CDR2 YYREEE (reference sequence). V was clipped by 4 bases and J by 5 bases; unmatched bases: 5. The CDR3 sequence is CASSRGQGDNSPLHF. CDR3 nucleotide sequence: TGTGCCAGCAGCCGCGGACAGGGTGATAATTCACCCCTCCACTTT. Together with reference TRBV5-4 and TRBJ1-6, the CDR3 gives the full variable domain: ETGVTQSPTHLIKTRGQQVTLRCSSQSGHNTVSWYQQALGQGPQFIFQYYREEENGRGNFPPRFSGLQFPNYSSELNVNALELDDSALYLCASSRGQGDNSPLHFGNGTRLTVT.

This clone was counted only a few times. J is TRBJ1-5 and V is TRBV6-2 or TRBV6-3; D is perhaps TRBD1 (6 bases). The V and J ends lost 4 bases and 3 bases respectively, with 19 bases between them. This CDR3 is built from 17 residues. Per germline, CDR1 MNHEY and CDR2 SVGEGT. The CDR3 coding sequence is TGTGCCAGCAGTTTCCCACCCGGGACAAGCATCAATCAGCCCCAGCATTTT. Translated: CASSFPPGTSINQPQHF.

This rearrangement joins TRBV5-4 to TRBJ1-1, with a weak D call TRBD1 (5 bases). CDR1 and CDR2 from the germline V gene are SGHNT and YYREEE (reference sequence). Trimming shortened V by 4 bases and J by 1 base, and 8 bases separated the two germline ends. This CDR3 is 13 amino acids long. For the CDR3, the DNA is TGTGCCAGCAGCGCGGACAAGAACACTGAAGCTTTCTTT. This sequence encodes CASSADKNTEAFF.

This chain uses TRBV6-2 or TRBV6-3 with TRBJ1-5; 9 bases are shared with TRBD1. The CDR3 is 18 residues long. Trimming at V came to 5 bases and at J to 5 bases, leaving 16 bases not matched to a gene. Germline V gene data show CDR1 as MNHEY and CDR2 as SVGEGT. For the CDR3, the DNA is TGTGCCAGCAGTGATCCGGTGACAGGGGGTTATCCTCATCAGCCCCAGCATTTT. Translating it yields CASSDPVTGGYPHQPQHF.

The V and J genes are TRBV24-1 and TRBJ2-7; TRBD1 matches 8 bases. The V and J ends lost 7 bases and 3 bases, in that order; junction bases with no gene match: 10. This CDR3 has 15 amino acids. The germline CDR1 and CDR2 sequences are KGHDR and SFDVKD. DNA of the CDR3: TGTGCCACCAGCTCCCAGGGGGCCTTAGGCTACGAGCAGTACTTC. It encodes CATSSQGALGYEQYF.

The count of this clone is one. J is TRBJ2-1 and V is TRBV7-2; the match to TRBD2 covers 7 bases. CDR3 length: 16 amino acids. The V gene end was trimmed by 1 base and the J gene end by 0 bases; junction bases not matched to a gene: 3. The V gene's germline CDR1 is SGHTA and CDR2 FQGNSA. CDR3 DNA: TGTGCCAGCAGCTTAGTAAGCGGGGTCTCCTACAATGAGCAGTTCTTC. Translating gives CASSLVSGVSYNEQFF.